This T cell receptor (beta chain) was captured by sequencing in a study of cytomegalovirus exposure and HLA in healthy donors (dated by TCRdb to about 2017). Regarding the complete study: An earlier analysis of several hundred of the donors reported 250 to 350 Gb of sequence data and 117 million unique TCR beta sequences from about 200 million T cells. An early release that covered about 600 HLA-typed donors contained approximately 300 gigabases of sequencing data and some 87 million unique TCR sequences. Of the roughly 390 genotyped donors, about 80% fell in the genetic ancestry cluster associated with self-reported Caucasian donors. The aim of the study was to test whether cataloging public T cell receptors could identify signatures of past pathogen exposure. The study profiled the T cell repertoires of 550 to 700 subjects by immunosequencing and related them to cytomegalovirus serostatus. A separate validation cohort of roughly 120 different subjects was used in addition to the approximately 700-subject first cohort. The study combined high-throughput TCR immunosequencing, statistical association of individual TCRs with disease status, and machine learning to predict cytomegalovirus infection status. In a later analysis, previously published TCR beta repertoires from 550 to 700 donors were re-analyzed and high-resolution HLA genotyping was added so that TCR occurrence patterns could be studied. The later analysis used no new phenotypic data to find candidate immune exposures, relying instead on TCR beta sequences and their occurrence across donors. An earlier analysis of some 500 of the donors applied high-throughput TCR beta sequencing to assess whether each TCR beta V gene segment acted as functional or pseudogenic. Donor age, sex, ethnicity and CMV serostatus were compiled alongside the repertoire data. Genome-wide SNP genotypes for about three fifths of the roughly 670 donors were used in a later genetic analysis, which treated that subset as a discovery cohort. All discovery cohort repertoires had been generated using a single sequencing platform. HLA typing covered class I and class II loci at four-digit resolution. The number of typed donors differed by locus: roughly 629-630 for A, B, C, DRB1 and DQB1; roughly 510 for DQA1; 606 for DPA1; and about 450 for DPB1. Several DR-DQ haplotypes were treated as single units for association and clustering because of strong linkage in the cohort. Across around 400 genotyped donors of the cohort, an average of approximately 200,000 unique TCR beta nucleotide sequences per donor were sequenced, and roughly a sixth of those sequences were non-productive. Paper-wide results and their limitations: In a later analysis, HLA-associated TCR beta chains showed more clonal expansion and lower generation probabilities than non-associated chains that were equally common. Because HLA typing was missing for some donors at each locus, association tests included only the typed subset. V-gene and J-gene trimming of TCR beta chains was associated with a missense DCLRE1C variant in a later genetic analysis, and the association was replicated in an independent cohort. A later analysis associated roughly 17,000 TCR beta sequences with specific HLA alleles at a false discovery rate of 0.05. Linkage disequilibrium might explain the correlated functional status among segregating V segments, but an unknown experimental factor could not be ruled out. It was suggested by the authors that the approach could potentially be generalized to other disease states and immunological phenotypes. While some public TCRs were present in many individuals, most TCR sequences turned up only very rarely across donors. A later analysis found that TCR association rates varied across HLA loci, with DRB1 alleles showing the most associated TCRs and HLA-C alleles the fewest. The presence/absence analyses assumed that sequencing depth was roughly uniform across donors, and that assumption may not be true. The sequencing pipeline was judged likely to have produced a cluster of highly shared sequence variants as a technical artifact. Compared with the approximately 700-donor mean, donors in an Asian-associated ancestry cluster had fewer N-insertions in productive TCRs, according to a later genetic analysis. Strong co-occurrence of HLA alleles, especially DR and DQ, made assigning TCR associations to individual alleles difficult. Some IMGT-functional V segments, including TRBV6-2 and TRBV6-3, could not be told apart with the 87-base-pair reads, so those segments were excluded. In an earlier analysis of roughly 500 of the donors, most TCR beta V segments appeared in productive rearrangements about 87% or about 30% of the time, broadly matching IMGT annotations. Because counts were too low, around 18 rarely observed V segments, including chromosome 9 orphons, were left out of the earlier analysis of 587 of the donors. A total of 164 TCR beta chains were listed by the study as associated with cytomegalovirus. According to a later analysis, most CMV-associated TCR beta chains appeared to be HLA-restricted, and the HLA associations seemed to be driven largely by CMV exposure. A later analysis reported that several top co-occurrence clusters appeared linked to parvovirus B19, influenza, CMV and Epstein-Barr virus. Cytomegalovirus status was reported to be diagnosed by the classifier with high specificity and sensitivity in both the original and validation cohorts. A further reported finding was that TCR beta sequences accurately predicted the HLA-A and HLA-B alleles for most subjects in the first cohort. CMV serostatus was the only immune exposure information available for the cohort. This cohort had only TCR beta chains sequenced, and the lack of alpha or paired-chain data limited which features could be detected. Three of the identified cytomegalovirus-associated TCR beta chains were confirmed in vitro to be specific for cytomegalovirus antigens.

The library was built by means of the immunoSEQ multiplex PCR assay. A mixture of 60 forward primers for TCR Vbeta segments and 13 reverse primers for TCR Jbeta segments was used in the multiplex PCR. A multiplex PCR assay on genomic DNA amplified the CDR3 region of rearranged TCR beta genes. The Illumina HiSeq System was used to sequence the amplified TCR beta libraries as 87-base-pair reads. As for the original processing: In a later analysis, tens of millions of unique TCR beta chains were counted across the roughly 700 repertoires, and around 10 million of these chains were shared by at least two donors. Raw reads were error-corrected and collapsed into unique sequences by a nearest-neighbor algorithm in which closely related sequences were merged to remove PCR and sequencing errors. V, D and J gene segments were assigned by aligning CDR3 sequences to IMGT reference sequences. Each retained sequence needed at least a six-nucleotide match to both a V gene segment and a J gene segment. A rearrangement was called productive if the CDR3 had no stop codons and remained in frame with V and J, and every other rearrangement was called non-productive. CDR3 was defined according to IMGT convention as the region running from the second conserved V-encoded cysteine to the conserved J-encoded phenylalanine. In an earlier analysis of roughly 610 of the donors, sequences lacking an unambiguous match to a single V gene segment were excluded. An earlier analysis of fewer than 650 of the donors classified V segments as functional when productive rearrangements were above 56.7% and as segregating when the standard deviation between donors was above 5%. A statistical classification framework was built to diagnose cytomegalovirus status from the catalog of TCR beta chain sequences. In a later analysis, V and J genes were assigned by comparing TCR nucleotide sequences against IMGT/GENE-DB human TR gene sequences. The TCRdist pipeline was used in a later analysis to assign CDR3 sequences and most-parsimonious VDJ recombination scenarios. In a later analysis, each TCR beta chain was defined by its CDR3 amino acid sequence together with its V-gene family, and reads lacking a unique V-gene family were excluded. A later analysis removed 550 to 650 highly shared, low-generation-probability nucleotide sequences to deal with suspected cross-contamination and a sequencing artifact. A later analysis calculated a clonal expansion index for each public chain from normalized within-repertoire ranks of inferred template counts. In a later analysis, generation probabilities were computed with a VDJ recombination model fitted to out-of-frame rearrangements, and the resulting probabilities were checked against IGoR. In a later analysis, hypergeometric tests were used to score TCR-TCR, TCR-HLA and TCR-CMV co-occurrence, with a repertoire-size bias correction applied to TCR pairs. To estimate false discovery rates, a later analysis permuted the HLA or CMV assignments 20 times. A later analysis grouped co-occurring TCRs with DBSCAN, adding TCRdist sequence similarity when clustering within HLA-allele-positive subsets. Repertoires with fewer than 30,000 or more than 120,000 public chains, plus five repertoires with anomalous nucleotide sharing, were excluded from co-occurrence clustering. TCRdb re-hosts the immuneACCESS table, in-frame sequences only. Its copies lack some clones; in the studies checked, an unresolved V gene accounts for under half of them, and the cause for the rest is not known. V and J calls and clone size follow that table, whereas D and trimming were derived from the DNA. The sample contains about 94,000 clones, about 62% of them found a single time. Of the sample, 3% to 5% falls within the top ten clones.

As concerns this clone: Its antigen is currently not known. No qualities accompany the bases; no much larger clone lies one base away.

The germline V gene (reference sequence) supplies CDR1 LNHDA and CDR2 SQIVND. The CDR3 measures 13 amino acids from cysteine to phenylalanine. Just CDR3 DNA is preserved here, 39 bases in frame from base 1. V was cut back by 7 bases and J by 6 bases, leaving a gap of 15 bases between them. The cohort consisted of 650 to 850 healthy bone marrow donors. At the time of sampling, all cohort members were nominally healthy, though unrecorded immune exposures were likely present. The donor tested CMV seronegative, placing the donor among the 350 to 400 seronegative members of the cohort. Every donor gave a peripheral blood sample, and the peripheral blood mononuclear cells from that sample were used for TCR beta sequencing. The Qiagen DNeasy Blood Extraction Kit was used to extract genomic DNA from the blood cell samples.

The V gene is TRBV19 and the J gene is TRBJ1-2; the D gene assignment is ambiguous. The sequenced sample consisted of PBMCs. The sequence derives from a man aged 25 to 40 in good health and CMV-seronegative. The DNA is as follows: TGTGCCAGTACCCCCCCAGGCAGAAATGGCTACACCTTC. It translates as CASTPPGRNGYTF.